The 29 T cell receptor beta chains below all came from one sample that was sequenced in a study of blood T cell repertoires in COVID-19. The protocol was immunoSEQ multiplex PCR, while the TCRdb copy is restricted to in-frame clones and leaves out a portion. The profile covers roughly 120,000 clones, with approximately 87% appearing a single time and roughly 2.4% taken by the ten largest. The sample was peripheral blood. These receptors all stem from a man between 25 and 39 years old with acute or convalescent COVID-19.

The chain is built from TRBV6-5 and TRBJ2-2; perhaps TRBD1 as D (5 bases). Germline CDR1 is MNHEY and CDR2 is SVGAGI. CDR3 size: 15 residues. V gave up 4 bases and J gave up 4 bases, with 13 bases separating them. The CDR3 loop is CASSLGRMGTGELFF. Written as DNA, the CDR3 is TGTGCCAGCAGTTTGGGGCGAATGGGCACCGGGGAGCTGTTTTTT.

CDR3 amino acids: CASSSTARTDRETQYF. In DNA form, the CDR3 reads TGTGCCAGCAGCTCGACAGCCCGAACCGACCGGGAGACCCAGTACTTC. The chain uses TRBV7-9 and TRBJ2-5; maybe TRBD1 (5 bases). The CDR3 runs 16 residues. V dropped 4 bases and J dropped 5 bases, with 20 bases sitting between them. Germline values: CDR1 SEHNR, CDR2 FQNEAQ (reference sequence).

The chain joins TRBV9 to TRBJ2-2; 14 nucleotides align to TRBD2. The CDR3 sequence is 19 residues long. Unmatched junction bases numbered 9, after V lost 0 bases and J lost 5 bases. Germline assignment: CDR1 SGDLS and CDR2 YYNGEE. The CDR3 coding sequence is TGTGCCAGCAGCGTAGGAATGGGACTAGCGGGAGTGGAAACCGGGGAGCTGTTTTTT. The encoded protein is CASSVGMGLAGVETGELFF. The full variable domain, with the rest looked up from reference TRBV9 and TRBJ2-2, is DSGVTQTPKHLITATGQRVTLRCSPRSGDLSVYWYQQSLDQGLQFLIQYYNGEERAKGNILERFSAQQFPDLHSELNLSSLELGDSALYFCASSVGMGLAGVETGELFFGEGSRLTVL.

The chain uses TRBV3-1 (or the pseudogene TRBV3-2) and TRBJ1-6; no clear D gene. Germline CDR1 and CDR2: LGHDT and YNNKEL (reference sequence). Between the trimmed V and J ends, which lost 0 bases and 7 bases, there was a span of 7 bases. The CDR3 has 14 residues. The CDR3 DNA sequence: TGTGCCAGCAGCCAAGATAGCCGGAATTCACCCCTCCACTTT. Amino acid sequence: CASSQDSRNSPLHF.

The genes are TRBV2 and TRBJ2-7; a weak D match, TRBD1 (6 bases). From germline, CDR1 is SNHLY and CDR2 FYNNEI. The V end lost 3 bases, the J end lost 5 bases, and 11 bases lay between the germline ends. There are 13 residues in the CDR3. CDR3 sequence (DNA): TGTGCCAGCAGTGATGGGCAGGGGCACGAGCAGTACGTC. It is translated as CASSDGQGHEQYV.

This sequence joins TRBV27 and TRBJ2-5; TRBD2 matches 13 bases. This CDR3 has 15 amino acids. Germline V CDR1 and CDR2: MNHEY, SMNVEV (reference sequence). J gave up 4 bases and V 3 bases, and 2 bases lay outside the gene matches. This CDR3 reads CASSLGLAGRETQYF. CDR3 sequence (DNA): TGTGCCAGCAGTTTGGGACTAGCGGGAAGAGAGACCCAGTACTTC.

This CDR3 reads CASSPDRGVEETQYF. The CDR3 DNA reads as TGTGCCAGCAGCCCCGACAGGGGGGTTGAAGAGACCCAGTACTTC. The chain couples TRBV9 to TRBJ2-5; 9 bases match TRBD1. Germline CDR1 SGDLS, CDR2 YYNGEE. The CDR3 sequence is 15 residues long. The trim removed 4 bases at V and 3 bases at J, leaving 7 bases unmatched.

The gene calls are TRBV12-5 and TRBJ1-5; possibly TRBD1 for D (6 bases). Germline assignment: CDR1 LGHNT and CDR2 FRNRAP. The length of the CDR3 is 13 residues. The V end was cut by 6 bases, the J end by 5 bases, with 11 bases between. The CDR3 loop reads CASGEQGYQPQHF. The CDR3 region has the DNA TGTGCTAGTGGGGAACAGGGCTATCAGCCCCAGCATTTT.

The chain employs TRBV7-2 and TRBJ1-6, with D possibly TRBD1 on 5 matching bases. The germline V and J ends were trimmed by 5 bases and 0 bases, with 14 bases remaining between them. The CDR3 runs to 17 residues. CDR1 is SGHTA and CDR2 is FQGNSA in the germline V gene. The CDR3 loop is CASSLGLRSSYNSPLHF. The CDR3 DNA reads TGTGCCAGCAGCCTGGGACTGAGGAGCTCCTATAATTCACCCCTCCACTTT. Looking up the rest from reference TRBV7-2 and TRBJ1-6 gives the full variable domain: GAGVSQSPSNKVTEKGKDVELRCDPISGHTALYWYRQSLGQGLEFLIYFQGNSAPDKSGLPSDRFSAERTGGSVSTLTIQRTQQEDSAVYLCASSLGLRSSYNSPLHFGNGTRLTVT.

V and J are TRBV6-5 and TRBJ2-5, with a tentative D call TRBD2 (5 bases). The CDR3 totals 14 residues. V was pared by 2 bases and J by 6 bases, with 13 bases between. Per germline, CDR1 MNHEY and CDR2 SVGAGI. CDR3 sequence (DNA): TGTGCCAGCAGTTACGAGGGTAGCCGCCAGACCCAGTACTTC. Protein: CASSYEGSRQTQYF.

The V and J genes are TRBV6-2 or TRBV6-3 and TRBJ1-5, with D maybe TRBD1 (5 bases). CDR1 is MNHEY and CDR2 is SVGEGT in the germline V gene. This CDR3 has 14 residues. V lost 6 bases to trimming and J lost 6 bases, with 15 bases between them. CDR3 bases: TGTGCCAGCAGCATAGGGGCGGGGGGTCAGCCCCAGCATTTT. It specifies CASSIGAGGQPQHF.

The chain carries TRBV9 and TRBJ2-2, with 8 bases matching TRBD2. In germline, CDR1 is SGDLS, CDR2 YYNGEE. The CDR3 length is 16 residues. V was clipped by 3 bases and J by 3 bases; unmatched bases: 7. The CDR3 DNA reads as TGTGCCAGCAGCGGCCCAGCGGGGGCGGACACCGGGGAGCTGTTTTTT. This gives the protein CASSGPAGADTGELFF.

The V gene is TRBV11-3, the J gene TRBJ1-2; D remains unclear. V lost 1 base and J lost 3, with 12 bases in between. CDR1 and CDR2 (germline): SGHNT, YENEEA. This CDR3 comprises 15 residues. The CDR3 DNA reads TGTGCCAGCAGCTTAGGACGACTTTCATACTATGGCTACACCTTC. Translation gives CASSLGRLSYYGYTF.

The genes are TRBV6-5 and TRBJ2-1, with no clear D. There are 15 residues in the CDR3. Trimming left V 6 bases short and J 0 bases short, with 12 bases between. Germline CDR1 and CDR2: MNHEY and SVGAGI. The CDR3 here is CASRPTLSSYNEQFF. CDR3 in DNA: TGTGCCAGCAGGCCGACACTCTCCTCCTACAATGAGCAGTTCTTC.

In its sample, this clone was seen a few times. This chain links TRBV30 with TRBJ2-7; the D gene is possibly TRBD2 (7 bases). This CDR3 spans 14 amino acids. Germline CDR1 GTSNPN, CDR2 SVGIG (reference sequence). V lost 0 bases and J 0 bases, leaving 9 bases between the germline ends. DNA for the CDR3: TGTGCCTGGAGTGTAGGGGGGGCCTCCTACGAGCAGTACGTC. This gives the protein CAWSVGGASYEQYV.

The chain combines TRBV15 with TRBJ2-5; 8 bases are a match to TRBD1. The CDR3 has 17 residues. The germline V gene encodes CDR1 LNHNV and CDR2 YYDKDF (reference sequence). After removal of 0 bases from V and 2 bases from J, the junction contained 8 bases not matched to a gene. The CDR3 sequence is CATSRDLRTGHQETQYF. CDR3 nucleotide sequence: TGTGCCACCAGCAGAGATCTCCGGACAGGGCATCAAGAGACCCAGTACTTC.

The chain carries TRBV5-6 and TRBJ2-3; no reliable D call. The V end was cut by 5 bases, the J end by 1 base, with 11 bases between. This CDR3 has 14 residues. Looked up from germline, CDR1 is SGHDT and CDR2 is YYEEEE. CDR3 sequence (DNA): TGTGCCAGCAGTTATCAGCGAGGCACAGATACGCAGTATTTT. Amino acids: CASSYQRGTDTQYF.

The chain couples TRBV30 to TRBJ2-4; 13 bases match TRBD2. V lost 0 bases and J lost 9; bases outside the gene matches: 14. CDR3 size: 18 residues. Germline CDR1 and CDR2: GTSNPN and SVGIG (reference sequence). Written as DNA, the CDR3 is TGTGCCTGGAGTGTTTCTTCCCAGACTAGCGGGGGGACTGGCATTCAGTACTTC. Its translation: CAWSVSSQTSGGTGIQYF.

The CDR3 region is CASSLLSLGLAGAGELFF. The CDR3 bases are TGCGCCAGCAGCTTGCTGTCCCTTGGACTAGCGGGGGCCGGGGAGCTGTTTTTT. The chain carries TRBV5-1 and TRBJ2-2; 13 bases are a match to TRBD2. CDR1 is SGHRS and CDR2 is YFSETQ in the germline V gene. The CDR3 is made up of 18 amino acids. Unmatched junction bases numbered 9, after V lost 1 base and J lost 6 bases. Supplemented by reference TRBV5-1 and TRBJ2-2, the full variable domain reads KAGVTQTPRYLIKTRGQQVTLSCSPISGHRSVSWYQQTPGQGLQFLFEYFSETQRNKGNFPGRFSGRQFSNSRSEMNVSTLELGDSALYLCASSLLSLGLAGAGELFFGEGSRLTVL.

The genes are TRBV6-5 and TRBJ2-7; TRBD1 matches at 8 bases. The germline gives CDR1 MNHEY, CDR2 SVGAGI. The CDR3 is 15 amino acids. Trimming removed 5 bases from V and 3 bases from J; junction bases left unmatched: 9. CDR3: CASSRTGTGLYEQYF. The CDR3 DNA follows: TGTGCCAGCAGTCGTACCGGGACAGGACTCTACGAGCAGTACTTC.

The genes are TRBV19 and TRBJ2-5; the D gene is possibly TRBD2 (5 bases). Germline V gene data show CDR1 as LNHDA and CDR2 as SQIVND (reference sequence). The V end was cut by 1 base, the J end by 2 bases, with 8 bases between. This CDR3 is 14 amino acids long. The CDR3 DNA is TGTGCCAGTAGTATAGTGGACTCTCAAGAGACCCAGTACTTC. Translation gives CASSIVDSQETQYF.

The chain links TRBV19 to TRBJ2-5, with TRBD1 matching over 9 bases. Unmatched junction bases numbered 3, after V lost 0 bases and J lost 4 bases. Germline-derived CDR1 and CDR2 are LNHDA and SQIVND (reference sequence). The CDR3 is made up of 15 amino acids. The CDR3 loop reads CASSIEDRGGETQYF. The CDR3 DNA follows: TGTGCCAGTAGTATAGAGGACAGGGGAGGAGAGACCCAGTACTTC.

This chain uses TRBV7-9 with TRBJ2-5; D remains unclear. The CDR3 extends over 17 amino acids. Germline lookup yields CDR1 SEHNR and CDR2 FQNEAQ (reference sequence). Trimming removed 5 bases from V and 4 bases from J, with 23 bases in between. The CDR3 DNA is TGTGCCAGCAGCCGGTTGGGCCCGGCTTCGAGTGTAGAGACCCAGTACTTC. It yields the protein CASSRLGPASSVETQYF.

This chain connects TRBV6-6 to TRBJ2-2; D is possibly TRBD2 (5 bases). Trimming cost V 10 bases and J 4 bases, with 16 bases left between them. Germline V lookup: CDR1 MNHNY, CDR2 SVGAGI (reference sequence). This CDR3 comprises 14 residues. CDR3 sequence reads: CATLFREGTGELFF. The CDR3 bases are TGTGCCACCCTGTTCCGGGAAGGCACCGGGGAGCTGTTTTTT.

The CDR3 loop is CASRETSGSTDTQYF. DNA of the CDR3: TGTGCCAGTAGAGAGACTAGCGGGAGCACAGATACGCAGTATTTT. The chain couples TRBV19 to TRBJ2-3; 10 bases line up with TRBD2. The V gene's germline CDR1 is LNHDA and CDR2 SQIVND (reference sequence). After removal of 6 bases from V and 0 bases from J, the junction contained 3 bases not matched to a gene. The CDR3 consists of 15 residues.

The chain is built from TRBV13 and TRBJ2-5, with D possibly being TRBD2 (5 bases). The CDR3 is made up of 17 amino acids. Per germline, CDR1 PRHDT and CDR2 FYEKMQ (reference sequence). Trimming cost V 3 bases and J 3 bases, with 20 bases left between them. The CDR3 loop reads CASSLRAGGNLKETQYF. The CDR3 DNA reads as TGTGCCAGCAGCTTGCGGGCAGGAGGTAACCTTAAAGAGACCCAGTACTTC. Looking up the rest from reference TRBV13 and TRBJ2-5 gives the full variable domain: AAGVIQSPRHLIKEKRETATLKCYPIPRHDTVYWYQQGPGQDPQFLISFYEKMQSDKGSIPDRFSAQQFSDYHSELNMSSLELGDSALYFCASSLRAGGNLKETQYFGPGTRLLVL.

The DNA for the CDR3 is TGTGCCAGCAGTCTTACTCATGCCTCGTCCGGCACTGAAGCTTTCTTT. Translation gives CASSLTHASSGTEAFF. The chain combines TRBV27 with TRBJ1-1; no firm D call. CDR1 is MNHEY and CDR2 is SMNVEV in the germline V gene (reference sequence). The V end was cut by 5 bases, the J end by 4 bases, with 20 bases between. CDR3 length: 16 residues.

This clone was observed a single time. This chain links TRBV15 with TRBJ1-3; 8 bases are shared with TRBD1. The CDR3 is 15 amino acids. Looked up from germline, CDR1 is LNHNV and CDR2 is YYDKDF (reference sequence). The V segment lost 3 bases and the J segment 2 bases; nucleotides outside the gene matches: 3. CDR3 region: CATSSARGPGNTIYF. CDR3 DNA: TGTGCCACCAGCAGCGCCAGGGGGCCTGGAAACACCATATATTTT. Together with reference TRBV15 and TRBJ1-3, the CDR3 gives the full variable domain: DAMVIQNPRYQVTQFGKPVTLSCSQTLNHNVMYWYQQKSSQAPKLLFHYYDKDFNNEADTPDNFQSRRPNTSFCFLDIRSPGLGDTAMYLCATSSARGPGNTIYFGEGSWLTVV.

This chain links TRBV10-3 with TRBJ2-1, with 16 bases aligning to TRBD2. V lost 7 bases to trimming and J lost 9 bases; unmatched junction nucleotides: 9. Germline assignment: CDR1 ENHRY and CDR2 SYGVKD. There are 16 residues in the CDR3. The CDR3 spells CAINPGTSGRVTEQFF. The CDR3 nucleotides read TGTGCCATCAACCCCGGGACTAGCGGGAGGGTCACTGAGCAGTTCTTC.